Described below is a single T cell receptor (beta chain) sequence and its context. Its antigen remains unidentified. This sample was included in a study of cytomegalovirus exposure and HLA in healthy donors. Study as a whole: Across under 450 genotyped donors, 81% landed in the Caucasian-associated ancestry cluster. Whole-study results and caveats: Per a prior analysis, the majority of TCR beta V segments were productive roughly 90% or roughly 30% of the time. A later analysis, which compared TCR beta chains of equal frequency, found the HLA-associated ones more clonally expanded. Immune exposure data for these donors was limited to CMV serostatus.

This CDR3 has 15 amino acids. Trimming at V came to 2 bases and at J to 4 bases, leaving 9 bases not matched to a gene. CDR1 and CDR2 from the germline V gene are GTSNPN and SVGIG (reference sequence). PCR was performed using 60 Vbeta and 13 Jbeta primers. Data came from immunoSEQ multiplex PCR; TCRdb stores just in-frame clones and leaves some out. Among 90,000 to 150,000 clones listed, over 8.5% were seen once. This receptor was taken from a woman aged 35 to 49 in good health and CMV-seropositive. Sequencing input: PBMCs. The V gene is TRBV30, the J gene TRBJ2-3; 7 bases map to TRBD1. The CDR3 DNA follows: TGTGCCTGGAGTCGACAGGGACCAGAGGCAGATACGCAGTATTTT. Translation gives CAWSRQGPEADTQYF.